What follows describes a single T cell receptor (beta chain). Antigen: not known. The ends lost 7 bases at V and 4 bases at J; junction bases unmatched: 7. The length of the CDR3 is 14 residues. CDR1 is SGHRS and CDR2 is YFSETQ in the germline V gene. Using immunoSEQ multiplex PCR, the repertoire was profiled, and TCRdb retains in-frame clones only, with some absent. The table lists some 14,000 clones, around four fifths of them singletons, with 20% to 30% in the top ten. The data were taken from a study of PD-1 blockade in classical Hodgkin lymphoma. General study points: Healthy donors reportedly exceeded newly diagnosed patients in baseline TCR diversity. With CD4+ cells, TCR diversity rose significantly by C4D1, but not with CD8+ cells.

All the patients suffered relapse after autologous stem cell transplantation, and brentuximab vedotin exposure differed. The source was peripheral blood mononuclear cells (PBMCs), collected before the second cycle of nivolumab. The chain employs TRBV5-1 and TRBJ2-3; TRBD1 matches 9 bases. The TCR originated in a human donor with classical Hodgkin lymphoma. This CDR3 is CASLGQGSPDTQYF. Here the CDR3 DNA reads TGCGCCAGCCTCGGACAGGGGAGCCCAGATACGCAGTATTTT. The full variable domain, rest sourced from reference TRBV5-1 and TRBJ2-3, is KAGVTQTPRYLIKTRGQQVTLSCSPISGHRSVSWYQQTPGQGLQFLFEYFSETQRNKGNFPGRFSGRQFSNSRSEMNVSTLELGDSALYLCASLGQGSPDTQYFGPGTRLTVL.